The clone carrying this TCR beta chain was detected only a few times. Its specificity is not known. The data are from a study of T cell repertoires in cytomegalovirus infection. Background on the study: Public TCR beta signature analysis indicated the presence of both CMV infection and matching HLA type.

Study observations and caveats: The cumulative frequency of public TCR beta families distinguished individuals who carried CMV together with the relevant HLA.

One entry per CDR3 protein, called by TCRdb with MiXCR from the reads. The sample lists 680,000 or so distinct CDR3 sequences; roughly a third were seen once. CDR3 length equals 16 residues. With 4 bases clipped from V and 5 bases from J, the junction kept 9 bases outside the gene matches. Germline V CDR1 and CDR2: LGHNA, YNFKEQ. The source material was PBMCs. The J gene is TRBJ1-4, the V gene TRBV4-2; 8 bases are a match to TRBD1. The TCR was taken from a human donor in good health (CMV status not recorded). Some clones in this sample may be carry-over from other donors' samples. The CDR3 sequence is CASSPTGEGRNEKLFF. In nucleotides, the CDR3 is TGTGCCAGCAGCCCGACAGGGGAGGGAAGAAATGAAAAACTGTTTTTT.